This T cell receptor beta chain was observed in a study of blood T cell repertoires in COVID-19. Study-wide background: Acute and convalescent COVID-19 specimens originated in the United States, Italy and Spain. From T cells, B-cell-depleted T cells, or PBMCs came the material, which was cDNA or gDNA.

Original methodology: It was from reference gene primer amplification that nucleated cell counts were estimated. Libraries were prepared by immunoSEQ multiplex PCR; TCRdb keeps only in-frame clonotypes and omits some of them. For V, J and clone size, that table is used; D and trimming come from the DNA. The sample holds a few hundred thousand clones; 70% to 90% are singletons and the top ten take around 4%. CDR1 MNHNS and CDR2 SASEGT come from the germline V gene. The CDR3 consists of 13 residues. Trimming removed 3 bases from V and 4 bases from J, with 7 bases in between. The sample was peripheral blood. The chain links TRBV6-1 to TRBJ1-3; maybe TRBD1 (6 bases). This sequence was found in a woman between 50 and 59 years old with active or convalescent COVID-19. In nucleotides, the CDR3 is TGTGCCAGCAGTGACGGACAGGGAAACACCATATATTTT. It is translated as CASSDGQGNTIYF.